These 31 T cell receptor beta chains came from one sample sequenced in a study of T cells in Graves' hyperthyroidism and ophthalmopathy. RNA transcripts provided the source from which TCR beta CDR3 regions were amplified. During a first-round RT-PCR of the TCR CDR3, the HTBI primer set was used. Via MiXCR, TCRdb re-called the multiplex PCR reads, giving one row per CDR3 protein. The sample gives over 90,000 distinct CDR3 sequences, over 45% of which show up once; about 25% is in the top ten. The specimen was blood. Receptors originate from a man between 40 and 49 years old with Graves' hyperthyroidism.

The chain uses TRBV10-1 and TRBJ2-3; no clear D gene. The length of the CDR3 is 12 residues. From germline, CDR1 is WNHNN and CDR2 SYGVQD (reference sequence). The V gene lost 0 bases and the J gene lost 5 bases, with 3 bases spanning the gap. The CDR3 nucleotides read TGCGCCAGCAGTGAGTCGCAAGATACGCAGTATTTT. This translates into CASSESQDTQYF.

This clonotype was seen a handful of times. The junction departs from germline at one end; a sequencing error may be responsible. This chain uses TRBV6-1 with TRBJ2-2; D uncertain. Germline V gives CDR1 MNHNS, CDR2 SASEGT. The CDR3 totals 13 residues. CDR3 nucleotides: TGTGCCAGCAGTGCGCCGAATACCGGGGAGCTGTTTTTT. This gives the protein CASSAPNTGELFF.

This clonotype appeared many times. V gene TRBV6-1 combines with J gene TRBJ2-7, with D perhaps matching TRBD2 (5 bases). CDR3 size: 12 residues. Germline V gene data show CDR1 as MNHNS and CDR2 as SASEGT. Trimming took 6 bases from V and 3 from J, leaving 9 bases between them. CDR3 DNA: TGTGCCAGCAGGTCAAGCGGCTACGAGCAGTACTTC. Translation gives CASRSSGYEQYF.

About this clonotype itself: A much larger clone differs by one base, so this may be a read error. The gene calls are TRBV6-6 and TRBJ1-5, with TRBD1 as a possible D gene (6 bases). Germline CDR1 and CDR2: MNHNY and SVGAGI (reference sequence). Trimming cost V 6 bases and J 2 bases, with 11 bases left between them. The CDR3 consists of 14 residues. In nucleotides, the CDR3 is TGTGCCAGCAGGGCGGGGGCCGGCAATCAGCCCCAGCATTTT. Protein: CASRAGAGNQPQHF.

This clonotype was observed many times. The chain uses TRBV14 and TRBJ2-5; D not certain. From germline, CDR1 is SGHDN and CDR2 FVKESK. V gave up 4 bases and J gave up 7 bases, with 13 bases separating them. The CDR3 sequence is 13 residues long. DNA of the CDR3: TGTGCCAGCAGCCCTACTTGGACCGGGACCCAGTACTTC. It encodes CASSPTWTGTQYF.

The chain carries TRBV28 and TRBJ1-1; D is unresolved. V lost 2 bases and J lost 0, with 7 bases in between. Germline loops: CDR1 MDHEN, CDR2 SYDVKM. The CDR3 length is 14 residues. CDR3 DNA sequence: TGTGCCAGCAGTTTAAAGCGGGTGAACACTGAAGCTTTCTTT. Its protein product is CASSLKRVNTEAFF.

There are many counts of this clonotype. The J gene is TRBJ2-7, the V gene TRBV7-8, with D possibly called TRBD1 or TRBD2 (5 bases each). This CDR3 has 15 residues. The V gene's germline CDR1 is SGHVS and CDR2 FQNEAQ. V lost 5 bases to trimming and J lost 0 bases, with 14 bases between them. CDR3 region: CASSPGTSTSYEQYF. The CDR3 bases are TGTGCCAGCAGCCCTGGGACCTCCACCTCCTACGAGCAGTACTTC. Full variable domain (missing parts from reference TRBV7-8 and TRBJ2-7): GAGVSQSPRYKVAKRGQDVALRCDPISGHVSLFWYQQALGQGPEFLTYFQNEAQLDKSGLPSDRFFAERPEGSVSTLKIQRTQQEDSAVYLCASSPGTSTSYEQYFGPGTRLTVT.

The chain recombines TRBV20-1 with TRBJ2-7; 7 nucleotides agree with TRBD2. CDR1 and CDR2 from the germline V gene are DFQATT and SNEGSKA (reference sequence). V shed 6 bases and J 0 bases; nucleotides not matched to a gene: 8. The CDR3 has 14 amino acids. The CDR3, as DNA: TGCAGTGCCATTAGCGGGTCTAGCTCCTACGAGCAGTACTTC. Translation: CSAISGSSSYEQYF.

In its sample, this clonotype was seen a few times. A read error may be the cause here, since a much bigger clone is one base away. This sequence joins TRBV11-2 and TRBJ2-1; 11 bases line up with TRBD2. Trimming at V came to 5 bases and at J to 4 bases, leaving 4 bases not matched to a gene. The CDR3 extends over 15 amino acids. Per the germline V gene, CDR1 is SGHAT and CDR2 is FQNNGV. The CDR3 sequence: CASSDTSGGYNEQFF. The CDR3 nucleotides read TGTGCCAGCAGCGACACTAGCGGGGGTTACAATGAGCAGTTCTTC.

J is TRBJ2-7 and V is TRBV20-1; TRBD2 agrees at 13 bases. V dropped 6 bases and J dropped 7; count of bases not matched to a gene: 12. Per germline, CDR1 DFQATT and CDR2 SNEGSKA (reference sequence). The CDR3 covers 15 residues. CDR3 sequence (DNA): TGCAGTGCACTAGCGGGGGGGATGAACACCGGGGAGCAGTACTTC. Amino acids: CSALAGGMNTGEQYF.

To note about this clonotype: A read error is possible here, since a much larger clone lies one base away. V gene TRBV28 combines with J gene TRBJ2-7, with D maybe TRBD2 (6 bases). This CDR3 is 14 amino acids long. V lost 7 bases and J lost 3, with 16 bases in between. In germline, CDR1 is MDHEN, CDR2 SYDVKM. The CDR3 bases are TGTGCCAGCACCGGAGGAGGGTGGCGCTACGAGCAGTACTTC. This codes for CASTGGGWRYEQYF.

This clonotype was seen ten or more times. The chain employs TRBV7-9 and TRBJ2-2, with D unresolved. The length of the CDR3 is 15 residues. Germline values: CDR1 SEHNR, CDR2 FQNEAQ (reference sequence). V lost 5 bases and J lost 2, with 12 bases in between. This CDR3 is CASSTSNPNTGELFF. The CDR3 nucleotides are TGTGCCAGCAGCACTTCCAACCCAAACACCGGGGAGCTGTTTTTT.

Many counts were recorded for this clonotype. The V gene is TRBV9, the J gene TRBJ2-1, with TRBD1 matching 11 bases. Germline V gene data show CDR1 as SGDLS and CDR2 as YYNGEE. V was pared by 4 bases and J by 5 bases, with 5 bases of the junction left unmatched. The CDR3 extends over 15 amino acids. CDR3: CASSQTGQGDNEQFF. The CDR3 region has the DNA TGTGCCAGCAGCCAAACGGGACAGGGGGACAATGAGCAGTTCTTC.

The table lists this clonotype with many counts. V usage is TRBV7-2 and J usage is TRBJ2-7, with 7 positions matching TRBD2. Germline V gives CDR1 SGHTA, CDR2 FQGNSA. The junction had 7 bases not matched to a gene; V was cut back by 5 bases and J by 3 bases. The CDR3 covers 14 residues. The CDR3 DNA is TGTGCCAGCAGCCCCGGGGGGACCTACTACGAGCAGTACTTC. Its translation is CASSPGGTYYEQYF.

This clonotype was seen a single time. The V gene is TRBV7-9, the J gene TRBJ1-2, with 8 bases aligning to TRBD1. The germline V gene has CDR1 SEHNR and CDR2 FQNEAQ (reference sequence). V was clipped by 0 bases and J by 0 bases; unmatched bases: 3. The length of the CDR3 is 16 residues. CDR3 nucleotide sequence: TGTGCCAGCAGCTTAGCCGGACAGGGTGCTAACTATGGCTACACCTTC. This codes for CASSLAGQGANYGYTF.

J is TRBJ2-5 and V is TRBV5-1; no clear D. CDR1 is SGHRS and CDR2 is YFSETQ in the germline V gene. Trimming took off 0 bases at V and 9 bases at J, with 18 bases between the two ends. CDR3 size: 15 residues. The CDR3 DNA follows: TGCGCCAGCAGCTTGGAGGGATATAGCAATCAGCCCCAGTACTTC. Residues: CASSLEGYSNQPQYF.

With regard to this clonotype: The junction departs from the called germline gene at one end, perhaps through a read error. This chain joins TRBV28 and TRBJ1-4; D call uncertain. This CDR3 region has 12 residues. Germline lookup yields CDR1 MDHEN and CDR2 SYDVKM. CDR3 nucleotide sequence: TGTGCCAGCAGTTTAAGTCAGGAAAAACTGCTTTTT. Its protein product is CASSLSQEKLLF.

There are many counts of this clonotype. The gene calls are TRBV11-2 and TRBJ1-1; D gene ambiguous. Trimming took off 2 bases at V and 4 bases at J, with 20 bases between the two ends. The CDR3 length is 17 residues. The germline V gene has CDR1 SGHAT and CDR2 FQNNGV. As DNA, the CDR3 is TGTGCCAGCAGCTTATCTGGCAGAGACGTGTTCAGCACTGAAGCTTTCTTT. Translation gives CASSLSGRDVFSTEAFF. The whole variable domain, filled in from reference TRBV11-2 and TRBJ1-1, reads EAGVAQSPRYKIIEKRQSVAFWCNPISGHATLYWYQQILGQGPKLLIQFQNNGVVDDSQLPKDRFSAERLKGVDSTLKIQPAKLEDSAVYLCASSLSGRDVFSTEAFFGQGTRLTVV.

The chain uses TRBV24-1 and TRBJ1-5; maybe TRBD1 (6 bases). This CDR3 is 17 amino acids long. The germline gives CDR1 KGHDR, CDR2 SFDVKD. V shed 0 bases and J shed 14 bases, with 25 bases lying between them. Here the CDR3 reads CATSDLQGVEQGSYEHF. In nucleotides, the CDR3 is TGTGCCACCAGTGATTTGCAGGGTGTAGAGCAGGGGTCCTACGAGCATTTT.

The chain employs TRBV25-1 and TRBJ2-7, with 7 bases that match TRBD1. The trim removed 3 bases at V and 3 bases at J, leaving 8 bases unmatched. Germline CDR1 MGHDK, CDR2 SYGVNS. This CDR3 is built from 15 residues. CDR3 residues: CASSDRTGMFYEQYF. The CDR3 DNA follows: TGTGCCAGCAGTGACCGGACAGGTATGTTCTACGAGCAGTACTTC.

V usage is TRBV7-2 and J usage is TRBJ2-3; 7 bases fit TRBD2. The CDR3 sequence is 13 residues long. CDR1 is SGHTA, CDR2 FQGNSA, per germline. Unmatched junction bases numbered 5, after V lost 5 bases and J lost 6 bases. CDR3: CASSPGGSDTQYF. CDR3 DNA: TGTGCCAGCAGCCCCGGGGGGAGTGATACGCAGTATTTT.

The genes are TRBV9 and TRBJ2-7; no clear D gene. From germline, CDR1 is SGDLS and CDR2 YYNGEE. CDR3 length: 12 residues. V was clipped by 3 bases and J by 7 bases, with 11 bases between them. CDR3 in amino acids: CASSGAGGEQYF. CDR3 DNA sequence: TGTGCCAGCAGCGGAGCCGGTGGGGAGCAGTACTTC.

This clonotype came up a few times. At one of its ends the junction is not consistent with the germline gene, which may arise from a read error. The chain is built from TRBV9 and TRBJ2-1; possibly TRBD2 for D (6 bases). This CDR3 has 19 residues. In germline, CDR1 is SGDLS, CDR2 YYNGEE. The CDR3 loop reads CASSQDFFGGLSFDNEQFF. The CDR3 nucleotides are TGCGCCAGCAGCCAAGATTTTTTCGGGGGACTCTCCTTCGACAATGAGCAGTTCTTC.

This clonotype appeared many times. The chain uses TRBV19 and TRBJ2-1; 8 bases line up with TRBD1. The CDR3 runs 15 residues. Per germline, CDR1 LNHDA and CDR2 SQIVND (reference sequence). V gave up 8 bases and J gave up 4 bases; unmatched junction bases: 10. CDR3 protein: CASGPGQESYNEQFF. In DNA, the CDR3 is TGTGCCAGTGGCCCGGGACAGGAGAGTTACAATGAGCAGTTCTTC.

Points on this clonotype: A single base separates this from a much larger clone, so it may be a read error. V gene TRBV5-1 combines with J gene TRBJ2-3, with 12 bases that match TRBD2. The CDR3 consists of 19 residues. V shed 3 bases, J shed 4 bases, and the junction held 15 bases outside the gene matches. Germline lookup yields CDR1 SGHRS and CDR2 YFSETQ. Here the CDR3 DNA reads TGCGCCAGCAGCTCCCCGTTTCTAGCGGGAGGGGCGATGTCAGATACGCAGTATTTT. This encodes CASSSPFLAGGAMSDTQYF.

This clonotype occurred many times. The chain uses TRBV4-1 and TRBJ1-5; D gene unclear. V was cut by 1 base and J by 12 bases, with 19 bases left in between. Germline values: CDR1 MGHRA, CDR2 YSYEKL. The CDR3 spans 15 residues. The CDR3 DNA reads as TGCGCCAGCAGCCAAGCTATGACACTGGGCCCTCGCCAGCATTTT. The encoded protein is CASSQAMTLGPRQHF.

Ten or more counts support this clonotype. CDR3 in DNA: TGTGCCAGCAGTCGTACAGGTTCACCCCTCCACTTT. It yields the protein CASSRTGSPLHF. This chain connects TRBV6-5 to TRBJ1-6, with D possibly matching TRBD1 (5 bases). V was clipped by 5 bases and J by 9 bases, with 8 bases between them. Germline CDR1 MNHEY, CDR2 SVGAGI. The CDR3 spans 12 residues.

V usage is TRBV29-1 and J usage is TRBJ2-7; a weak D match, TRBD1 (6 bases). Trimming left V 7 bases short and J 6 bases short, with 16 bases between. Germline V gives CDR1 SQVTM, CDR2 ANQGSEA. This CDR3 comprises 12 residues. CDR3 residues: CSASGTYSEQYF. The CDR3 DNA reads TGCAGCGCTTCCGGGACATACTCCGAGCAGTACTTC.

This clonotype appeared many times. V gene TRBV29-1 combines with J gene TRBJ1-1; D is perhaps TRBD1 (6 bases). CDR3 size: 12 residues. V dropped 6 bases and J dropped 7 bases, with 15 bases sitting between them. In germline, CDR1 is SQVTM, CDR2 ANQGSEA. The CDR3 is CSVPGQSFEAFF. CDR3 bases: TGCAGCGTGCCCGGACAGTCCTTTGAAGCTTTCTTT.

This clonotype showed up many times. The V call is TRBV6-5, the J call TRBJ2-3; the D gene is possibly TRBD2 (5 bases). CDR1 MNHEY and CDR2 SVGAGI come from the germline V gene. The length of the CDR3 is 13 residues. V was shortened by 2 bases and J by 7 bases, with 10 bases between the two germline ends. DNA of the CDR3: TGTGCCAGCAGTTACCGGGATCACAATACGCAGTATTTT. Translating it yields CASSYRDHNTQYF.

The CDR3 DNA is TGCGCCAGCAGCCTAACTCCCCTCCCCGATGAGCAGTTCTTC. Amino acids: CASSLTPLPDEQFF. This sequence joins TRBV5-1 and TRBJ2-1; no clear D gene. The CDR3 spans 14 residues. V lost 4 bases to trimming and J lost 8 bases, with 16 bases between them. The germline gives CDR1 SGHRS, CDR2 YFSETQ. Full variable domain (missing parts from reference TRBV5-1 and TRBJ2-1): KAGVTQTPRYLIKTRGQQVTLSCSPISGHRSVSWYQQTPGQGLQFLFEYFSETQRNKGNFPGRFSGRQFSNSRSEMNVSTLELGDSALYLCASSLTPLPDEQFFGPGTRLTVL.